This T cell receptor (beta chain) was obtained from a study of T cells after yellow fever vaccination. This clonotype was counted only a few times. TCRdb processed the 5' RACE reads anew with MiXCR; each CDR3 protein has one entry. The data hold a few hundred thousand distinct CDR3 sequences, with around 20% observed a single time. CDR1 SGDLS and CDR2 YYNGEE come from the germline V gene. CDR3 length equals 14 residues. The V and J ends lost 3 bases and 4 bases respectively, with 13 bases between them. This TCR was recovered from a man younger than 35 who received the YFV17D yellow fever vaccine. The V call is TRBV9, the J call TRBJ2-5; a weak D match, TRBD1 (6 bases). The material sequenced was PBMCs, taken before the yellow fever booster vaccination. As DNA, the CDR3 is TGTGCCAGCAGCGCAAAACCACAGGGAGAGACCCAGTACTTC. Protein sequence: CASSAKPQGETQYF.